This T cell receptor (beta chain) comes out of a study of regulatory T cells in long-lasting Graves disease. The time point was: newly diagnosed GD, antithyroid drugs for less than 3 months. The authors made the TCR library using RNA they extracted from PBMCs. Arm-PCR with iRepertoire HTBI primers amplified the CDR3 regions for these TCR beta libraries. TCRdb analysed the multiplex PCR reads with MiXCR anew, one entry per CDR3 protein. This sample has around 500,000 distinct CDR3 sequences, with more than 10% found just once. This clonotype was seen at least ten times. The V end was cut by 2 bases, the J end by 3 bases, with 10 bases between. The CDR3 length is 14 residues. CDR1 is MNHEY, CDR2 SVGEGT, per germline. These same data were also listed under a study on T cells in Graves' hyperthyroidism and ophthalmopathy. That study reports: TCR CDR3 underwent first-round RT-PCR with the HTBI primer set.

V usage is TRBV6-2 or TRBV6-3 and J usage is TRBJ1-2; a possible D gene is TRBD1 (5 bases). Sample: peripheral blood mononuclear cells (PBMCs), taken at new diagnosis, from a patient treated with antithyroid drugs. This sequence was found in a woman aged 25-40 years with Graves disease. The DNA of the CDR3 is TGTGCCAGCAGTTACCCAGGGACTGACTATGGCTACACCTTC. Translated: CASSYPGTDYGYTF.